This T cell receptor beta chain was identified in a study of T cells in localized non-small cell lung cancer. Between the trimmed V and J ends, which lost 0 bases and 5 bases, there was a span of 15 bases. Germline CDR1 is SGHRS and CDR2 is YFSETQ. The length of the CDR3 is 15 residues. On this clone itself: Its antigen remains unknown.

Points from the study as a whole: Uninvolved adjacent lung showed the highest T cell clonality, exceeding tumor.

Repertoires were generated with immunoSEQ multiplex PCR, while TCRdb's copy carries only in-frame clones and drops some. Found here are about 12,000 clones, around 83% of them singletons; the top ten hold approximately 19%. The sample here was peripheral blood, taken before any cancer treatment. The chain combines TRBV5-1 with TRBJ2-7; D is ambiguous. The sequence was obtained from a male donor aged 60 or older with stage I lung adenocarcinoma. The CDR3 loop is CASSLATLPPHEQYF. The CDR3 DNA follows: TGCGCCAGCAGCTTGGCGACCCTCCCGCCTCACGAGCAGTACTTC.